The clone carrying this TCR beta chain was detected ten times or more. Its specificity is unknown. None of the patients had undergone any treatment ahead of thyroid surgery. V shed 0 bases and J 5 bases; nucleotides not matched to a gene: 3. Looked up from germline, CDR1 is MNHEY and CDR2 is SVGAGI. The CDR3 length is 14 residues. These data originate in a study of metastatic and nonmetastatic thyroid tumors. Study background: Peripheral blood and tumor or nodule samples from malignant and benign thyroid patients were compared.

Overall study findings and caveats: Malignant thyroid tumors reportedly exceeded benign nodules significantly in TCR beta diversity, with the difference appearing in blood and tumor.

Authors' processing steps: Clinicopathological groups supplied CDR3 differences that were used to build a distant-metastasis classifier for papillary thyroid cancer. TCRdb called clones again from the PCR reads with MiXCR. The V and J calls here are based on TCRdb, not the publication. The sample yields some 45,000 clones, roughly 16% seen once. The chain links TRBV6-5 to TRBJ2-7, with TRBD2 matching 8 bases. The TCR originated in a female donor with papillary thyroid cancer or a benign thyroid nodule (not recorded which). Some clones in this sample may be carry-over from other donors' samples. What was sequenced was blood. The CDR3 DNA is TGTGCCAGCAGTTACTCTCGGGGGGGGCACGAGCAGTACTTC. Its protein is CASSYSRGGHEQYF.